This T cell receptor beta chain was captured in a study of blood T cell repertoires in COVID-19. Study information: COVID-19 samples collected from the United States, Italy and Spain covered acute and convalescent phases. Sources were T cells, B-cell-depleted T cells, or PBMCs; the material itself was cDNA or gDNA.

How the authors handled the data: The assay estimated nucleated cells by amplifying reference gene primers. Sequencing used immunoSEQ multiplex PCR; TCRdb keeps in-frame clones, though not all of them. The D gene and trimming were derived from the DNA, and the V and J assignments and clone size from that table. The sample includes 150,000 to 200,000 clones, approximately 79% of them seen just once. Trimming took off 2 bases at V and 1 base at J, with 12 bases between the two ends. Germline V gives CDR1 MNHNY, CDR2 SVGAGI (reference sequence). This CDR3 is 16 amino acids long. The rearrangement joins TRBV6-6 to TRBJ1-5; TRBD1 is a possible D gene (5 bases). The receptor comes from a woman of 80 years or more with acute or convalescent COVID-19. Sequencing used peripheral blood. The CDR3 DNA reads as TGTGCCAGCAGTTACCGGGCGGGACCAAGCAATCAGCCCCAGCATTTT. Residues: CASSYRAGPSNQPQHF.